This T cell receptor (beta chain) was sequenced in a study of graft-versus-host responses after intestinal transplantation. The protocol was immunoSEQ multiplex PCR, while the TCRdb copy is restricted to in-frame clones and leaves out a portion. The profile shows 77,000 or so clones, approximately 90% of them singletons. The CDR3 is made up of 14 amino acids. The V and J ends lost 2 bases and 14 bases respectively, with 21 bases between them. The germline gives CDR1 SGHNT, CDR2 YYREEE (reference sequence). V and J are TRBV5-4 and TRBJ2-3; D assignment may be TRBD1 or TRBD2 (6 bases each). The sequence was obtained from a human patient who received an intestinal transplant, so some T cells may come from the graft donor. This specimen consisted of PBMCs, obtained 98 days after intestinal transplantation. CDR3 residues: CASSFDRDPGGGYF. The CDR3 coding sequence is TGTGCCAGCAGCTTCGATAGGGACCCTGGAGGGGGGTATTTT.